Listed below are T cell receptor beta chains from one sample, sequenced in a study of blood T cell repertoires in COVID-19. Assay: immunoSEQ multiplex PCR; the TCRdb copy retains only in-frame clones and omits some. This table holds approximately 120,000 clones, roughly 69% found once. Sequencing was done on a sample of peripheral blood. The receptor set was obtained from a woman in her 70s with acute or convalescent COVID-19. CDR3s include the opening cysteine and the closing phenylalanine or tryptophan. The D gene is left open where the match is weak. Clone size appears in some rows only: once, few, many, or a class for an expanded clone.

V	J	size	D	length	DNA	CDR3
TRBV6-5	TRBJ2-5	NA	TRBD2	15	TGTGCCAGCAGGCCGACCTGGGGGGGTGAGGAGACCCAGTACTTC	CASRPTWGGEETQYF
TRBV2	TRBJ2-1	NA	TRBD1	15	TGTGCCAGCAGTGAACCGGGACAGGGGGCTGATGAGCAGTTCTTC	CASSEPGQGADEQFF
TRBV4-1	TRBJ2-1	NA	TRBD2	16	TGCGCCAGCAGCCTAGGACTAGCCCAGGACTCGGAAAAGCAGTTCTTC	CASSLGLAQDSEKQFF
TRBV6-5	TRBJ1-6	NA	TRBD1	16	TGTGCCAGCAGTTCACAGGGGGCGCGTCAAAATTCACCCCTCCACTTT	CASSSQGARQNSPLHF
TRBV7-2	TRBJ1-6	NA	NA	16	TGTGCCAGCAGCTTAGAGAGCGTCTCCTATAATTCACCCCTCCACTTT	CASSLESVSYNSPLHF
TRBV7-6	TRBJ2-2	NA	TRBD2	17	TGTGCCAGCAGCCCGACTAGCGGGGGGGCCAACACCGGGGAGCTGTTTTTT	CASSPTSGGANTGELFF
TRBV7-2	TRBJ1-6	NA	TRBD1	15	TGTGCCAGCAGGGCTCACAGGGGGACGATACCACCCCTCCACTTT	CASRAHRGTIPPLHF
TRBV27	TRBJ2-1	NA	TRBD2	17	TGTGCCAGCAGGGGCTGGACTAGCGGGAGTAACCACAATGAGCAGTTCTTC	CASRGWTSGSNHNEQFF
TRBV9	TRBJ2-5	NA	TRBD2	16	TGTGCCAGCAGCGTAGCATTAGCGGGAGGTATGGAGACCCAGTACTTC	CASSVALAGGMETQYF
TRBV10-2	TRBJ2-6	NA	NA	14	TGCGCCAGCAATCCTCTTACTGGGGCCAACGTCCTGACTTTC	CASNPLTGANVLTF
TRBV19	TRBJ1-1	NA	TRBD1	14	TGTGCCAGTAGGGCCTTGGGACAGCCCGTTGAAGCTTTCTTT	CASRALGQPVEAFF
TRBV6-5	TRBJ1-5	NA	NA	15	TGTGCCAGCAGTTCTACAGGGATGGAAGGACAGCCCCAGCATTTT	CASSSTGMEGQPQHF
TRBV10-2	TRBJ2-2	NA	TRBD1	14	TGCGCCAGCAGTGAGAGGACAGGGGTCGGGGAGCTGTTTTTT	CASSERTGVGELFF
TRBV5-6	TRBJ2-3	NA	TRBD1	13	TGTGCCAGCAGCTTGGACAGGGGAGATACGCAGTATTTT	CASSLDRGDTQYF
TRBV5-1	TRBJ2-1	NA	TRBD2	13	TGCGCCAGCACATTGAGTCTAGGAGGGAGGGAGTTCTTC	CASTLSLGGREFF
TRBV19	TRBJ1-5	few	TRBD1	15	TGTGCCAGTAGCGCGACAGGGGCCTCAGTGAGGGCTCAGCATTTT	CASSATGASVRAQHF
TRBV14	TRBJ2-7	NA	TRBD2	20	TGTGCCAGCAGCCAAGTAGAGGGACTAGCGGGGGTTAGTCCTGGCCACGAGCAGTACTTC	CASSQVEGLAGVSPGHEQYF
TRBV28	TRBJ1-1	NA	NA	12	TGTGCCTGTTGGGGCCTAAACACTGAAGCTTTCTTT	CACWGLNTEAFF
TRBV19	TRBJ2-2	NA	TRBD2	16	TGTGCCAGTAGTTCCCCTAGCGGGAGGAACACCGGGGAGCTGTTTTTT	CASSSPSGRNTGELFF
TRBV28	TRBJ2-2	NA	NA	14	TGTGCCAGCAGCACCGGGCAGGGCACCGGGGAGCTGTTTTTT	CASSTGQGTGELFF
TRBV12-3/TRBV12-4	TRBJ2-7	NA	NA	13	TGTGCCAGCAGTTTTTCACAGGGCTACGAGCAGTACTTC	CASSFSQGYEQYF
TRBV19	TRBJ2-1	NA	NA	14	TGTGCCACTACGGAGAGGGCCTATTACAATGAGCAGTTCTTC	CATTERAYYNEQFF
TRBV4-1	TRBJ1-4	NA	NA	16	TGCGCCAGCAGCCAGATCGGGCAGGGGAGGGGCGAAAAACTGTTTTTT	CASSQIGQGRGEKLFF
TRBV19	TRBJ2-7	NA	NA	14	TGTGCCAGTAGTATGTCAGGGCCCTCCTACGAGCAGTACTTC	CASSMSGPSYEQYF
TRBV6-5	TRBJ1-5	NA	NA	14	TGTGCCAGCAGTAGCGCTGTTGGTGATCAGCCCCAGCATTTT	CASSSAVGDQPQHF
TRBV5-1	TRBJ2-2	NA	TRBD1	16	TGCGCCAGCAGCTCCGGACAGGGGGCGAACACCGGGGAGCTGTTTTTT	CASSSGQGANTGELFF
TRBV2	TRBJ2-7	NA	TRBD2	14	TGTGCCAGCAGAAAAGCGGGAGGGCCGCCCGAGCAGTACTTC	CASRKAGGPPEQYF
TRBV2	TRBJ1-6	NA	NA	15	TGTGCCAGCAGCGTCACAGGGAGTTCTAATTCACCCCTCCACTTT	CASSVTGSSNSPLHF
TRBV6-5	TRBJ2-1	many	TRBD2	16	TGTGCCAGCAGTTACTCGGAGACTAGCGTTAACAATGAGCAGTTCTTC	CASSYSETSVNNEQFF
TRBV10-3	TRBJ1-5	few	TRBD1	18	TGTGCCATTTTTTATCTGACAGGGGCCAAAGGCTCCAATCAGCCCCAGCATTTT	CAIFYLTGAKGSNQPQHF
TRBV19	TRBJ1-5	NA	NA	15	TGTGCCAGTAGTCTGACCGGACAGCACAATCAGCCCCAGCATTTT	CASSLTGQHNQPQHF
TRBV29-1	TRBJ2-7	few	TRBD1	14	TGCAGCATTAGCCGGCGGGGACAGGGAGGTGAGCAGTACTTC	CSISRRGQGGEQYF
TRBV11-2	TRBJ2-5	NA	TRBD2	17	TGTGCCAGCAGCTCGAGGACTAGCGGGACGTACCAAGAGACCCAGTACTTC	CASSSRTSGTYQETQYF
TRBV19	TRBJ1-5	NA	NA	15	TGTGCCAGTAGTATAGCCCGGGTTCCCAATCAGCCCCAGCATTTT	CASSIARVPNQPQHF
TRBV5-4	TRBJ1-1	few	TRBD1	15	TGTGCCAGCAGCTTGGGTGAGGGGGCGCTTGCTGAAGCTTTCTTT	CASSLGEGALAEAFF
TRBV11-2	TRBJ2-3	NA	TRBD2	16	TGTGCCAGCAGCTTAGGAAGCGGGGCTAGCACAGATACGCAGTATTTT	CASSLGSGASTDTQYF
TRBV4-2	TRBJ1-4	once	NA	15	TGTGCCAGCAGCCAAGACCCAGCAACTAATGAAAAACTGTTTTTT	CASSQDPATNEKLFF
TRBV5-1	TRBJ2-7	NA	TRBD1	17	TGCGCCAGCAGCTTGCCCTATCCAGGACAGGGGTCCTCCGAGCAGTACTTC	CASSLPYPGQGSSEQYF
TRBV11-2	TRBJ2-5	few	NA	11	TGTGCCAGCAGCTTCGAAGAGACCCAGTACTTC	CASSFEETQYF
TRBV7-2	TRBJ1-6	NA	NA	14	TGTGCCAGTTCATACGGGGGGAGAGGGTCACCCCTCCACTTT	CASSYGGRGSPLHF
TRBV11-2	TRBJ2-2	NA	NA	14	TGTGCCAGCAGACGGACAGTGGGCACCGGGGAGCTGTTTTTT	CASRRTVGTGELFF
TRBV19	TRBJ1-3	NA	TRBD1	15	TGTGCCAGTAGCTTTCGACAGGGAGGCGGAAACACCATATATTTT	CASSFRQGGGNTIYF
TRBV7-9	TRBJ1-6	once	NA	13	TGTGCCAGCAGCTTAGGACAGCTATCACCCCTCCACTTT	CASSLGQLSPLHF
TRBV14	TRBJ1-1	NA	NA	14	TGTGCCAGCAGCCAAGCCCAATCTAGCACTGAAGCTTTCTTT	CASSQAQSSTEAFF
TRBV7-2	TRBJ1-2	few	NA	13	TGTGCCAGCAGCTCCCGGGGAGTTCTGGGCTACACCTTC	CASSSRGVLGYTF
TRBV7-9	TRBJ2-3	NA	TRBD1	14	TGTGCCAGCAGCCCGGACAGGGGGACAGATACGCAGTATTTT	CASSPDRGTDTQYF
TRBV3-1/TRBV3-2	TRBJ1-3	few	NA	15	TGTGCCAGCAGCCAACAGGGGTTAACTGGAAACACCATATATTTT	CASSQQGLTGNTIYF